The 3 T cell receptor beta chains below were found in one sample sequenced in a study of T cells after yellow fever vaccination. One entry per CDR3 protein, called by TCRdb with MiXCR from the 5' RACE reads. The data hold a few hundred thousand distinct CDR3 sequences, with about 17% observed a single time. The sequences come from PBMCs, collected about 5 days after the first yellow fever vaccination. The receptors stem from a man aged 18 to 30 who received the YFV17D yellow fever vaccine.

This chain links TRBV5-1 with TRBJ2-2; TRBD2 aligns across 11 bases. CDR1 and CDR2 from the germline V gene are SGHRS and YFSETQ. This CDR3 has 17 amino acids. Losses at the gene ends were 6 bases for V and 1 base for J; bases not matched to a gene: 8. The CDR3 DNA sequence: TGCGCCAGCAACTACTTAGGACTAGCGGGGAACACCGGGGAGCTGTTTTTT. Encoded protein: CASNYLGLAGNTGELFF.

This clonotype was found many times. The rearrangement links TRBV7-6 to TRBJ2-1; TRBD2 matches at 7 bases. J was trimmed by 4 bases and V by 3 bases; bases with no gene match: 9. From germline, CDR1 is SGHVS and CDR2 FNYEAQ. This CDR3 is built from 16 residues. As DNA, the CDR3 is TGTGCCAGCAGCTTCACCGGGGCGGGGGATTACAATGAGCAGTTCTTC. The encoded protein is CASSFTGAGDYNEQFF.

The chain uses TRBV12-3 or TRBV12-4 and TRBJ2-3; 9 bases map to TRBD1. Germline trimming cut 5 bases from V and 3 bases from J; bases unmatched to any gene: 6. This CDR3 has 15 residues. CDR3 region: CASSVGTGMTDTQYF. The CDR3 bases are TGTGCCAGCAGTGTTGGGACAGGGATGACAGATACGCAGTATTTT.